This TCR beta chain was obtained from a study of CD8+ T cells in alopecia areata. Noted treatment: oral pan-JAK inhibitor, 5-10 mg twice daily. RNA, once extracted, was reverse transcribed into cDNA for use as the sequencing template. Assay used: immunoSEQ multiplex PCR; TCRdb lists only in-frame clones, some missing. The data show some 120,000 clones, with around 53% seen just once and 9% to 15% held by the top ten. V lost 0 bases and J lost 2; bases outside the gene matches: 3. Germline-derived CDR1 and CDR2 are MNHEY and SVGAGI. The CDR3 spans 15 residues. This chain joins TRBV6-5 and TRBJ1-1, with 7 bases aligning to TRBD1. The sample was CD8+ T cells sorted from blood, taken at week 24, from a patient treated with tofacitinib. The receptor was derived from a human donor with alopecia areata. DNA of the CDR3: TGTGCCAGCAGTTACTCTTGGACAGGTAACACTGAAGCTTTCTTT. Translated: CASSYSWTGNTEAFF.